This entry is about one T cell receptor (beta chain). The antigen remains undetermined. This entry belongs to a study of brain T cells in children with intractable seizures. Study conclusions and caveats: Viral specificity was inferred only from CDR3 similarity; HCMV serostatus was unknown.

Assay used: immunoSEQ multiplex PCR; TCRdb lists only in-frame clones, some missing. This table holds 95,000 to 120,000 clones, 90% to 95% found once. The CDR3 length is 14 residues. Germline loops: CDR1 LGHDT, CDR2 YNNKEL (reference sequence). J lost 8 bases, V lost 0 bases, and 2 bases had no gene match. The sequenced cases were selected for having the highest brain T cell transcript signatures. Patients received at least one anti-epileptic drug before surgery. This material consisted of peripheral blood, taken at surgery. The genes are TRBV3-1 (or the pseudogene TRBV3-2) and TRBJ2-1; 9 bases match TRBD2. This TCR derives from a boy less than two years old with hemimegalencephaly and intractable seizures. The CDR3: CASSQDWTSDEQFF. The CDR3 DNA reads TGTGCCAGCAGCCAAGACTGGACTAGCGATGAGCAGTTCTTC.